Given below is one TCR beta chain in context. Its antigen remains unknown. These data come from a study of cytomegalovirus exposure and HLA in healthy donors. The method was immunoSEQ multiplex PCR; TCRdb's version includes in-frame clones alone and lacks a portion of them. In the table there are about 55,000 clones, 75% to 95% of which are singletons. The validation cohort, a group of over a hundred subjects, included the donors and was separate from the roughly 720-subject first cohort. Overall study results and limits: There were three CMV-associated chains whose specificity for CMV antigens was confirmed in vitro. Rarity held for most TCR sequences, but there were some public TCRs that occurred in many donors.

Input material: PBMCs. This TCR derives from a man aged 18 to 29 in good health and CMV-seronegative.

The DNA for the CDR3 is TGCGCCAGCAGTGGGCAGGGCAGATCCTACGAGCAGTACTTC. It specifies CASSGQGRSYEQYF. V usage is TRBV10-2 and J usage is TRBJ2-7; tentative D call: TRBD1 (5 bases). Trimming pared 4 bases from V and 1 base from J, leaving 11 bases between. This CDR3 comprises 14 residues. Per germline, CDR1 WSHSY and CDR2 SAAADI.